These 14 T cell receptor beta chains came from one sample sequenced in a study of breast tumors, draining lymph nodes, adjacent tissues. TCRdb fed the multiplex PCR reads into MiXCR, producing one record per CDR3 protein. The sample comprises over 20,000 distinct CDR3 sequences, about 61% of which are singletons, and roughly a fifth rests with the top ten. Input material: tumor-adjacent breast tissue. The source of these receptors is a female donor with breast cancer. Some clones in this sample may be carry-over from other donors' samples.

This clonotype was observed once. The chain carries TRBV7-9 and TRBJ2-3, with D possibly called TRBD1 or TRBD2 (5 bases each). The V gene lost 2 bases and the J gene lost 4 bases, with 10 bases spanning the gap. The CDR3 sequence is 14 residues long. In germline, CDR1 is SEHNR, CDR2 FQNEAQ (reference sequence). CDR3 region: CASSLQGVSDTQYF. In DNA form, the CDR3 reads TGTGCCAGCAGCTTACAGGGAGTCTCAGATACGCAGTATTTT.

Comments on this clonotype: At one end, the junction sequence differs from germline, possibly due to a read error. The J gene is TRBJ2-1, the V gene TRBV5-6, with TRBD2 matching over 9 bases. The CDR3 consists of 17 residues. Germline CDR1 SGHDT, CDR2 YYEEEE. CDR3 sequence (DNA): TGCGCCAGCAGCTTGGTTCGAGCGGGAGGCCCCGGGGATGAGCAGTTCTTC. It specifies CASSLVRAGGPGDEQFF.

A note on this clonotype: A much larger clone is a single base away; this may be a read error. The chain is built from TRBV5-1 and TRBJ1-1; D unresolved. This CDR3 has 14 amino acids. Germline CDR1 reads SGHRS; CDR2 reads YFSETQ. CDR3 residues: CASGLAAGSTEAFF. CDR3 DNA sequence: TGCGCCAGCGGCTTGGCCGCGGGTTCCACTGAAGCTTTCTTT.

This clonotype was seen ten or more times. The chain is built from TRBV20-1 and TRBJ2-2; 12 bases are a match to TRBD2. V was pared by 3 bases and J by 5 bases, with 4 bases of the junction left unmatched. The CDR3 is 15 residues long. Germline values: CDR1 DFQATT, CDR2 SNEGSKA (reference sequence). For the CDR3, the DNA is TGCAGTGCTAGGCCTAGCGGGGGGGGGACCGGGGAGCTGTTTTTT. Translating gives CSARPSGGGTGELFF.

This clonotype is labeled as medium-sized. The CDR3 sequence: CASSRTGGTGELFF. In nucleotides, the CDR3 is TGTGCCAGCAGCCGGACAGGGGGCACCGGGGAGCTGTTTTTT. V usage is TRBV5-6 and J usage is TRBJ2-2; 10 bases map to TRBD1. Germline values: CDR1 SGHDT, CDR2 YYEEEE. This CDR3 is built from 14 residues. J gave up 4 bases and V 4 bases, and 1 base lay outside the gene matches.

This chain joins TRBV6-1 and TRBJ2-1; D call uncertain. V dropped 3 bases and J dropped 10 bases, with 7 bases sitting between them. The CDR3 is 11 residues long. The germline gives CDR1 MNHNS, CDR2 SASEGT. The CDR3 DNA reads as TGTGCCAGCAGTGATAGACGGGAGCAGTTCTTC. Residues: CASSDRREQFF.

V is TRBV20-1 and J is TRBJ1-6; no clear D gene. Germline assignment: CDR1 DFQATT and CDR2 SNEGSKA (reference sequence). The CDR3 contains 12 residues. Trimming removed 1 base from V and 14 bases from J, with 12 bases in between. CDR3 amino acids: CSARVDAQTLHF. In nucleotides, the CDR3 is TGCAGTGCTAGAGTAGACGCTCAAACCCTCCACTTT.

The table lists this clonotype with a few counts. This sequence joins TRBV20-1 and TRBJ2-7; D call uncertain. V was trimmed by 6 bases and J by 9 bases, leaving 12 bases between them. Germline CDR1 reads DFQATT; CDR2 reads SNEGSKA (reference sequence). The CDR3 contains 10 residues. CDR3 nucleotides: TGCAGTGCGGCTCTACGAGGGCAGTACTTC. Encoded protein: CSAALRGQYF.

The chain carries TRBV10-2 and TRBJ2-7, with D perhaps matching TRBD1 (5 bases). Germline loops: CDR1 WSHSY, CDR2 SAAADI. The ends were cut back, 4 bases at V and 2 bases at J, with 9 bases in the middle. The CDR3 extends over 13 amino acids. The CDR3 DNA reads as TGCGCCAGCAGTGTCACAGGAGCCTACGAGCAGTACTTC. This codes for CASSVTGAYEQYF.

The chain has TRBV7-2 and TRBJ2-1, with D perhaps TRBD1 (6 bases). CDR3 length equals 13 residues. Germline V lookup: CDR1 SGHTA, CDR2 FQGNSA. The germline V and J ends were trimmed by 5 bases and 5 bases, with 10 bases remaining between them. CDR3 sequence: CASSRRTDNEQFF. CDR3 coding DNA: TGTGCCAGCAGCCGTAGGACAGACAATGAGCAGTTCTTC.

J is TRBJ1-2 and V is TRBV7-9; 8 nucleotides align to TRBD1. Trimming at V came to 4 bases and at J to 7 bases, leaving 5 bases not matched to a gene. CDR3 size: 13 residues. In germline, CDR1 is SEHNR, CDR2 FQNEAQ (reference sequence). The CDR3 nucleotides read TGTGCCAGCAGCTACGGACAGGGAGCTGGCTACACCTTC. This codes for CASSYGQGAGYTF.

The chain carries TRBV7-2 and TRBJ2-7, with D tentatively TRBD1 (6 bases). V dropped 1 base and J dropped 8 bases, with 12 bases sitting between them. Germline V gene lookup returns CDR1 SGHTA and CDR2 FQGNSA. CDR3 size: 13 residues. The CDR3 coding sequence is TGTGCCAGCAGCTTAGGGAACCGGGACAAGCAGTACTTC. Its translation: CASSLGNRDKQYF.

This clonotype was found many times. The CDR3: CASSEFPDTQYF. CDR3 DNA sequence: TGTGCCAGCAGTGAATTCCCAGATACGCAGTATTTT. The genes are TRBV2 and TRBJ2-3; D is unclear. V lost 2 bases and J lost 4, with 4 bases in between. From germline, CDR1 is SNHLY and CDR2 FYNNEI. There are 12 residues in the CDR3.

The V gene is TRBV20-1, the J gene TRBJ1-5; D not resolved. Germline lookup yields CDR1 DFQATT and CDR2 SNEGSKA (reference sequence). This CDR3 is built from 15 residues. Trimming shortened V by 0 bases and J by 2 bases, and 11 bases separated the two germline ends. CDR3: CSARDRVRGNQPQHF. The CDR3 DNA sequence: TGCAGTGCTAGAGATCGGGTTAGGGGCAATCAGCCCCAGCATTTT.